This T cell receptor beta chain is from a study of T cell responses to AZD1222 COVID-19 vaccine. Overall study: Analysis merged second doses at about 4 or about 12 weeks.

Details on this clone: What it binds is not known.

The CDR3 loop spans 14 amino acids. The germline V gene encodes CDR1 SGHRS and CDR2 YFSETQ. V was trimmed by 0 bases and J by 6 bases, leaving 13 bases between them. Generated by immunoSEQ multiplex PCR, the TCRdb table keeps only in-frame clones and is missing some. The sample yields more than 150,000 clones, 88% seen once. Study-wide results and limits: The peak T cell response came first, and repertoires were sampled only after it. Donors skewed white British and female; clonal diversity was possibly underestimated.

This clonotype was sampled from an adult in good health. The chain combines TRBV5-1 with TRBJ2-7; D assignment may be TRBD1 or TRBD2 (5 bases each). The specimen comprised peripheral blood, sampled on day 0 of AZD1222 vaccination. Written as DNA, the CDR3 is TGCGCCAGCAGCTTGGGGCACGTGGGACCCGAGCAGTACTTC. This gives the protein CASSLGHVGPEQYF.